This TCR beta chain is drawn from a study of T cell repertoires in cytomegalovirus infection. Findings and caveats of the study: The response measured ex vivo was dominated by TCR beta clonotypes (HLA-C-restricted and CMV-specific).

Details on this clonotype: Its antigen is still unknown.

TCRdb redid the calling of the reads with MiXCR, one entry per CDR3 protein. The sample holds approximately 990,000 distinct CDR3 sequences, about a third seen once. CDR1 and CDR2 (germline): MNHEY, SMNVEV (reference sequence). Trimming took off 1 base at V and 11 bases at J, with 17 bases between the two ends. This CDR3 contains 14 residues. The origin of this receptor is a human donor in good health (CMV status not recorded). Some clones in this sample may be carry-over from other donors' samples. The sequences come from cultured CD8+ T cells from PBMCs, collected from culture after CMV antigen stimulation. The chain is built from TRBV27 and TRBJ1-2; D is perhaps TRBD1 (5 bases). The CDR3 region is CASSLFRDSMGYTF. The CDR3 DNA reads as TGTGCCAGCAGTTTATTCCGGGACTCTATGGGTTACACCTTC.